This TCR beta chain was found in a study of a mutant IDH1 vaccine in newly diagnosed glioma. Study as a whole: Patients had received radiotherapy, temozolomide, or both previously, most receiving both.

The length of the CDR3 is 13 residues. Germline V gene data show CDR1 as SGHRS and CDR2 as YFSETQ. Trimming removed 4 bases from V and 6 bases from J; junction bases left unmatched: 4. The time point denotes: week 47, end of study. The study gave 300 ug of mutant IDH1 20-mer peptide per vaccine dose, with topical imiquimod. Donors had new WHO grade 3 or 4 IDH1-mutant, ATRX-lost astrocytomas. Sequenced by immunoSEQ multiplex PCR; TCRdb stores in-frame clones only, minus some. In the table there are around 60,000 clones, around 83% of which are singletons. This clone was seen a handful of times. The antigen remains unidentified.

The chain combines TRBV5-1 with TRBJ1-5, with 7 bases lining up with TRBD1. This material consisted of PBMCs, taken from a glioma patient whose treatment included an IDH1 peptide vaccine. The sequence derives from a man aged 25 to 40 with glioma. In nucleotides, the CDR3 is TGCGCCAGCAGCGACAGGGCTGGTCAGCCCCAGCATTTT. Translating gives CASSDRAGQPQHF.